These 14 T cell receptor beta chains were all obtained from the same sample, sequenced in a study of T-cell memory formation after mild COVID-19. From the 5' RACE reads, TCRdb called clonotypes with MiXCR, one entry per CDR3 protein. The profile covers about 110,000 distinct CDR3 sequences, with approximately 17% appearing a single time and over 25% taken by the ten largest. Sequencing was carried out using PBMCs or a T cell subset sorted from them (not recorded which). The origin of the receptors is an adult woman who had mild COVID-19 (a few samples of this study predate the infection). Cell type and time point are not known.

The chain joins TRBV11-1 to TRBJ2-1; D not resolved. Looked up from germline, CDR1 is SGHAT and CDR2 is FQDESV (reference sequence). This CDR3 comprises 15 residues. V lost 5 bases and J lost 0, with 11 bases in between. The CDR3 loop is CASSLSSYSYNEQFF. Written as DNA, the CDR3 is TGTGCCAGCAGCCTCTCCAGCTACTCCTACAATGAGCAGTTCTTC. Looking up the rest from reference TRBV11-1 and TRBJ2-1 gives the full variable domain: EAEVAQSPRYKITEKSQAVAFWCDPISGHATLYWYRQILGQGPELLVQFQDESVVDDSQLPKDRFSAERLKGVDSTLKIQPAELGDSAMYLCASSLSSYSYNEQFFGPGTRLTVL.

V usage is TRBV13 and J usage is TRBJ2-5, with 7 bases matching TRBD1. The V gene's germline CDR1 is PRHDT and CDR2 FYEKMQ (reference sequence). V lost 4 bases, J lost 2 bases, and 7 bases stayed unmatched. The CDR3 is made up of 15 amino acids. Here the CDR3 reads CASSSRKGAQETQYF. The CDR3 DNA sequence: TGTGCCAGCAGCTCGCGTAAGGGGGCACAAGAGACCCAGTACTTC. The full variable domain, in which reference TRBV13 and TRBJ2-5 provide the parts outside the CDR3, is AAGVIQSPRHLIKEKRETATLKCYPIPRHDTVYWYQQGPGQDPQFLISFYEKMQSDKGSIPDRFSAQQFSDYHSELNMSSLELGDSALYFCASSSRKGAQETQYFGPGTRLLVL.

Only a few counts were recorded for this clonotype. The chain is built from TRBV6-5 and TRBJ2-2; D gene uncertain. This CDR3 has 16 amino acids. V was cut by 2 bases and J by 7 bases, with 17 bases left in between. Germline V gene data show CDR1 as MNHEY and CDR2 as SVGAGI. This CDR3 reads CASSYKGAQIIGELFF. As DNA, the CDR3 is TGTGCCAGCAGTTACAAGGGCGCGCAAATAATCGGGGAGCTGTTTTTT.

This clonotype was seen a handful of times. V usage is TRBV4-1 and J usage is TRBJ1-5; D is possibly TRBD1 (6 bases). In germline, CDR1 is MGHRA, CDR2 YSYEKL. CDR3 length equals 15 residues. V lost 4 bases and J lost 5, with 15 bases in between. DNA of the CDR3: TGCGCCAGCAGCCTCACTTCGGACAGCTATCAGCCCCAGCATTTT. It is translated as CASSLTSDSYQPQHF.

At least ten counts were recorded for this clonotype. The CDR3 protein is CSANTRGDTQYF. The CDR3 DNA reads as TGCAGTGCTAACACCCGGGGAGATACGCAGTATTTT. The chain combines TRBV20-1 with TRBJ2-3, with D perhaps TRBD2 (5 bases). The CDR3 length is 12 residues. Trimming pared 4 bases from V and 5 bases from J, leaving 10 bases between. The V gene's germline CDR1 is DFQATT and CDR2 SNEGSKA (reference sequence).

This clonotype was seen a handful of times. The V gene is TRBV19, the J gene TRBJ2-1; 7 nucleotides agree with TRBD2. The junction had 7 bases not matched to a gene; V was cut back by 7 bases and J by 1 base. This CDR3 is built from 15 residues. CDR1 and CDR2 from the germline V gene are LNHDA and SQIVND (reference sequence). DNA for the CDR3: TGTGCCAGTATCGGCGGGAGTCCTTCCTACAATGAGCAGTTCTTC. It encodes CASIGGSPSYNEQFF.

This clonotype turned up a few times. The chain employs TRBV7-9 and TRBJ2-1; TRBD2 aligns across 8 bases. The CDR3 length is 15 residues. Germline lookup yields CDR1 SEHNR and CDR2 FQNEAQ (reference sequence). Germline trimming cut 4 bases from V and 3 bases from J; bases unmatched to any gene: 5. As DNA, the CDR3 is TGTGCCAGCAGCTCAAGCGGGAGCAACTACAATGAGCAGTTCTTC. Translating it yields CASSSSGSNYNEQFF.

This clonotype was found many times. The CDR3, as DNA: TGCGCCAGCAGCTTAGTAGAGCCCTCCTACAATGAGCAGTTCTTC. Its translation: CASSLVEPSYNEQFF. The chain recombines TRBV5-1 with TRBJ2-1; D is unresolved. Germline V lookup: CDR1 SGHRS, CDR2 YFSETQ. Trimming shortened V by 2 bases and J by 0 bases, and 9 bases separated the two germline ends. The CDR3 spans 15 residues.

This clonotype was counted between two and nine times. This chain links TRBV5-1 with TRBJ2-3; weak D call: TRBD2 (5 bases). The CDR3 runs to 15 residues. Germline V lookup: CDR1 SGHRS, CDR2 YFSETQ. With 3 bases removed from V and 2 bases from J, the gap between germline ends came to 13 bases. The chain's CDR3 is CASSSNQRYTDTQYF. Here the CDR3 DNA reads TGCGCCAGCAGCTCGAATCAGCGGTACACAGATACGCAGTATTTT.

This clonotype was seen a few times. V and J are TRBV6-2 or TRBV6-3 and TRBJ2-5; 7 positions agree with TRBD2. The CDR3 sequence is 15 residues long. J gave up 2 bases and V 6 bases, and 9 bases lay outside the gene matches. Germline V CDR1 and CDR2: MNHEY, SVGEGT. The DNA for the CDR3 is TGTGCCAGCAGACCTACGGGAGGTTGGCAAGAGACCCAGTACTTC. Amino acids: CASRPTGGWQETQYF.

The V gene is TRBV7-9, the J gene TRBJ2-7; D call uncertain. The CDR3 extends over 13 amino acids. Germline V gene lookup returns CDR1 SEHNR and CDR2 FQNEAQ (reference sequence). Trimming left V 5 bases short and J 3 bases short, with 11 bases between. The CDR3 loop is CASSQTYNYEQYF. The CDR3 DNA is TGTGCCAGCAGCCAGACTTATAACTACGAGCAGTACTTC.

The rearrangement uses TRBV7-9 and TRBJ2-7; possible D gene TRBD1, 6 bases. The CDR3 has 16 amino acids. V dropped 3 bases and J dropped 0 bases, with 15 bases sitting between them. The germline V gene has CDR1 SEHNR and CDR2 FQNEAQ (reference sequence). This CDR3 reads CASSFRTDRLSYEQYF. The CDR3, as DNA: TGTGCCAGCAGCTTTCGGACAGACAGGCTCTCCTACGAGCAGTACTTC.

This clonotype was picked up a small number of times. The chain has TRBV7-6 and TRBJ2-1; TRBD1 matches 7 bases. The ends lost 5 bases at V and 0 bases at J; junction bases unmatched: 10. The CDR3 is 17 amino acids. CDR1 and CDR2 (germline): SGHVS, FNYEAQ. CDR3 DNA sequence: TGTGCCAGCAGCCCTGGGACAGACATAAGCTCCTACAATGAGCAGTTCTTC. This sequence encodes CASSPGTDISSYNEQFF. Together with reference TRBV7-6 and TRBJ2-1, the CDR3 gives the full variable domain: GAGVSQSPRYKVTKRGQDVALRCDPISGHVSLYWYRQALGQGPEFLTYFNYEAQQDKSGLPNDRFSAERPEGSISTLTIQRTEQRDSAMYRCASSPGTDISSYNEQFFGPGTRLTVL.

This clonotype has a handful of counts. The V gene is TRBV4-1, the J gene TRBJ2-2; 8 bases line up with TRBD1. V dropped 6 bases and J dropped 4; count of bases not matched to a gene: 13. Per germline, CDR1 MGHRA and CDR2 YSYEKL. This CDR3 comprises 17 residues. CDR3 sequence reads: CASSPSRQGKGTGELFF. In DNA, the CDR3 is TGCGCCAGCAGTCCGTCCCGACAGGGGAAAGGCACCGGGGAGCTGTTTTTT.